This is a list of T cell receptor beta chains from one sample in a study of blood T cell repertoires in COVID-19. Produced via immunoSEQ multiplex PCR; TCRdb's table is partial and in-frame only. The sample yields about 210,000 clones, approximately 80% seen once. The sequenced sample consisted of peripheral blood. These receptors all come from a woman of 80 years or more with COVID-19, enrolled during active disease. The CDR3 runs from the conserved cysteine through the conserved F or W. Each record gives: CDR3 length, V gene, D gene, J gene, clone size, CDR3 DNA, CDR3 protein. A D gene is named only where the DNA matches it firmly. Some rows have no size entry. The others give once, few or many, or a class for an expanded clone.

16	TRBV7-6	.	TRBJ1-3	.	TGTGCCAGCAGCTTAGGGCCGAGGAGCTCTGGAAACACCATATATTTT	CASSLGPRSSGNTIYF
15	TRBV5-4	.	TRBJ1-2	.	TGTGCCAGCTATCCGACCCGAACAGATCTCTATGGCTACACCTTC	CASYPTRTDLYGYTF
15	TRBV6-5	.	TRBJ2-7	few	TGTGCCAGCAGTTACTCAAGCGGAGGGGACTACGAGCAGTACTTC	CASSYSSGGDYEQYF
11	TRBV12-3/TRBV12-4	.	TRBJ1-2	.	TGTGCCAGCAGCTCGGGTTGGGGCTACACCTTC	CASSSGWGYTF
14	TRBV5-1	TRBD1	TRBJ1-2	.	TGCGCCAGCAGCTCAGGAGACAGGGACTATGGCTACACCTTC	CASSSGDRDYGYTF
21	TRBV5-1	.	TRBJ1-2	.	TGCGCCAGCAGCTTGTTCGCCATGGGGCCCCGAAACCAGGCCGCCACATATAGCTACACCTTC	CASSLFAMGPRNQAATYSYTF
14	TRBV3-1/TRBV3-2	.	TRBJ1-3	.	TGTGCCAGCAGCCAAGAGGTGGCAGGAAACACCATATATTTT	CASSQEVAGNTIYF
17	TRBV4-1	TRBD2	TRBJ2-5	once	TGCGCCAGCAGCCAAGATCGTTCGGCGGGGGGGGAAGAGACCCAGTACTTC	CASSQDRSAGGEETQYF
18	TRBV5-1	.	TRBJ2-1	.	TGCGCCAGCAGCTTGTGGGTCGGGGGGCAGAGCTCCTACAATGAGCAGTTCTTC	CASSLWVGGQSSYNEQFF
14	TRBV10-3	.	TRBJ1-2	.	TGTGCCATCACGGCTCAGGGATTAGACTATGGCTACACCTTC	CAITAQGLDYGYTF
14	TRBV5-1	TRBD1	TRBJ1-4	.	TGCGCCAGCAGCCTGGGACAGAGGAATGAAAAACTGTTTTTT	CASSLGQRNEKLFF
17	TRBV6-1	TRBD1	TRBJ2-5	.	TGTGCCAGCAGTGAACCAAGGGGGCTGGGTCTGCAAGAGACCCAGTACTTC	CASSEPRGLGLQETQYF
11	TRBV10-3	.	TRBJ1-1	.	TGTGCCATTCTAAGGAACACTGAAGCTTTCTTT	CAILRNTEAFF
15	TRBV19	.	TRBJ1-3	.	TGTGCCAGTAATTTCGCGGCAGCGCGAACAAACACCATATATTTT	CASNFAAARTNTIYF
14	TRBV3-1/TRBV3-2	.	TRBJ1-5	.	TGTGCCAGCAGCCAGGTACAGGGCAATCAGCCCCAGCATTTT	CASSQVQGNQPQHF
16	TRBV9	TRBD2	TRBJ2-3	.	TGTGCCAGCAGCGTCCTAGCGGGAGGGCCGGGAGATACGCAGTATTTT	CASSVLAGGPGDTQYF
13	TRBV7-2	TRBD1	TRBJ1-2	.	TGTGCCAGCAGCCCCGGGACAGGGTATGGCTACACCTTC	CASSPGTGYGYTF
14	TRBV29-1	.	TRBJ2-3	few	TGCAGCGTTGAAGATCTTCCGCTAGTAACGACGCAGTATTTT	CSVEDLPLVTTQYF
14	TRBV5-6	TRBD1	TRBJ1-3	few	TGTGCCAGCAGCCCCTGGGACAGGGAGGACACCATATATTTT	CASSPWDREDTIYF
13	TRBV12-3/TRBV12-4	.	TRBJ2-7	.	TGTGCCAGCAGTTTTGCTTGGGGCGGGGTCCAGTACTTC	CASSFAWGGVQYF
15	TRBV27	.	TRBJ1-5	.	TGTGCCAGCAGTCCAAATAGGGGCGGTACAGGGCCCCAGCATTTT	CASSPNRGGTGPQHF
14	TRBV4-2	.	TRBJ2-7	.	TGTGCCAGCAGCCAAGCTAGCAGGGGCAACGAGCAGTACTTC	CASSQASRGNEQYF
13	TRBV7-2	TRBD1	TRBJ1-2	.	TGTGCCAGCACGGCAACAGGGGGCTATGGCTACACCTTC	CASTATGGYGYTF
15	TRBV4-1	.	TRBJ1-2	.	TGCGCCAGCAGCCAACAATGGACAGCCAACTATGGCTACACCTTC	CASSQQWTANYGYTF
16	TRBV28	TRBD1	TRBJ2-2	.	TGTGCCAGCAGTTCAGCCGGGACAGGGTACACCGGGGAGCTGTTTTTT	CASSSAGTGYTGELFF
11	TRBV7-2	.	TRBJ1-5	.	TGTGCCAGCAGCAACCGAGGGCCCCAGCATTTT	CASSNRGPQHF
12	TRBV5-4	.	TRBJ1-2	few	TGTGCCAGCAGTCCGGACAGCTATGGCTACACCTTC	CASSPDSYGYTF
13	TRBV19	.	TRBJ1-6	.	TGTGCCAGTAAGGAACAGGGCAATTCACCCCTCCACTTT	CASKEQGNSPLHF
14	TRBV18	TRBD2	TRBJ2-1	.	TGTGCCAGCTCAGGGACTAGCGGGCTGAATGAGCAGTTCTTC	CASSGTSGLNEQFF
15	TRBV5-1	TRBD1	TRBJ2-2	.	TGCGCCAGCAGCCTCGACAGGGTTAACACCGGGGAGCTGTTTTTT	CASSLDRVNTGELFF
13	TRBV9	.	TRBJ2-7	few	TGTGCCAGCAGCGACGGGGTAGCGCGAGGGCAGTACTTC	CASSDGVARGQYF
11	TRBV2	.	TRBJ2-5	.	TGTGCCAGCACTTATCCGGAGACCCAGTACTTC	CASTYPETQYF
18	TRBV6-1	TRBD1	TRBJ2-2	.	TGTGCCAGCAGTGACGGGGACAGGGCCGGCCCGATCACCGGGGAGCTGTTTTTT	CASSDGDRAGPITGELFF
15	TRBV5-1	.	TRBJ1-2	once	TGCGCCAGCAGTCAGGGGCAGGGTCATTCCTATGGCTACACCTTC	CASSQGQGHSYGYTF
14	TRBV9	.	TRBJ1-2	.	TGTGCCAGCAGCGACGGACACCCCCTGGGTGGCTACACCTTC	CASSDGHPLGGYTF
14	TRBV7-8	.	TRBJ2-1	.	TGTGCCAGCAGCCCAAGACTGGGGGCCGTTGAGCAGTTCTTC	CASSPRLGAVEQFF
15	TRBV5-1	.	TRBJ2-2	once	TGCGCCAGCAGCTTGGCCGGAGCCTTGGGCGGGGAGCTGTTTTTT	CASSLAGALGGELFF
15	TRBV6-5	.	TRBJ1-2	.	TGTGCCAGCAGACCTACGGGGGACCGGGGCTATGGCTACACCTTC	CASRPTGDRGYGYTF
14	TRBV6-1	.	TRBJ2-3	.	TGTGCCAGCAGTGAAGCGAGTTCGCCAGATACGCAGTATTTT	CASSEASSPDTQYF
14	TRBV28	.	TRBJ1-2	.	TGTGCCAGCAGGACGACCGGGGGGGACTATGGCTACACCTTC	CASRTTGGDYGYTF
11	TRBV12-3/TRBV12-4	.	TRBJ2-5	.	TGTGCCAGCAAGGTAGCCAAGACCCAGTACTTC	CASKVAKTQYF
16	TRBV5-5	.	TRBJ2-1	once	TGTGCCAGCAGCGCGCCCGACAGGACCTCCTACAATGAGCAGTTCTTC	CASSAPDRTSYNEQFF